These T cell receptor beta chains were read from a single sample in a study of high-grade serous ovarian cancer treatment subgroups. Assay used: immunoSEQ multiplex PCR; TCRdb lists only in-frame clones, some missing. The table lists 30,000 to 40,000 clones, about 79% of them singletons, with approximately 3% in the top ten. Sequencing was performed on tumor tissue. The receptors stem from a human donor with high-grade serous ovarian cancer. Both conserved end residues are part of each CDR3. A D gene is named only where the DNA matches it firmly. The size field is filled for only some rows; it gives once, few, many or a size class.

CDR3 length	clone size	V gene	J gene	D gene	CDR3 protein	CDR3 DNA
15	NA	TRBV19	TRBJ2-7	TRBD1	CASSRDGTGWYEQYF	TGTGCCAGTAGTAGGGACGGGACAGGGTGGTACGAGCAGTACTTC
16	NA	TRBV11-3	TRBJ1-1	NA	CASSPPTRGRETEAFF	TGTGCCAGCAGCCCCCCAACCCGGGGGAGGGAAACTGAAGCTTTCTTT
13	NA	TRBV6-5	TRBJ1-5	NA	CASSLQAAQPQHF	TGTGCCAGCAGTTTACAGGCCGCACAGCCCCAGCATTTT
12	NA	TRBV6-6	TRBJ1-2	NA	CASSYGERGYTF	TGTGCCAGCAGTTACGGGGAACGCGGCTACACCTTC
14	once	TRBV28	TRBJ2-7	TRBD1	CASSPGTAYTEQYF	TGTGCCAGCAGCCCCGGGACAGCCTATACGGAGCAGTACTTC
12	NA	TRBV5-1	TRBJ1-2	NA	CASSSGSYGYTF	TGCGCCAGCAGCTCGGGTTCCTATGGCTACACCTTC
13	NA	TRBV28	TRBJ2-5	NA	CASTLAGSETQYF	TGTGCCAGCACCCTTGCGGGAAGCGAGACCCAGTACTTC
18	NA	TRBV18	TRBJ2-2	NA	CASQNTGTRGGKNGELFF	TGTGCCAGCCAAAACACCGGGACCAGGGGTGGGAAGAACGGGGAGCTGTTTTTT
16	NA	TRBV4-2	TRBJ2-3	TRBD2	CASSPTGLDSTDTQYF	TGTGCCAGCAGCCCTACGGGACTAGATAGCACAGATACGCAGTATTTT
18	NA	TRBV4-2	TRBJ2-2	NA	CASSQDGTSFANTGELFF	TGTGCCAGCAGCCAAGACGGGACCAGCTTCGCGAACACCGGGGAGCTGTTTTTT
14	NA	TRBV2	TRBJ2-7	TRBD2	CARGTSGPPYEQYF	TGTGCCAGGGGGACTAGCGGGCCCCCCTACGAGCAGTACTTC
18	NA	TRBV6-1	TRBJ2-4	NA	CASSEKGRIVLAKNIQYF	TGTGCCAGCAGTGAAAAAGGCCGGATTGTGCTAGCCAAAAACATTCAGTACTTC
15	NA	TRBV10-3	TRBJ2-1	NA	CAIRPLAGRSDEQFF	TGTGCCATCAGGCCGTTGGCCGGGCGGTCCGATGAGCAGTTCTTC
13	NA	TRBV10-3	TRBJ2-1	NA	CAISGTNEGGQFF	TGTGCCATCAGCGGGACTAACGAGGGGGGGCAGTTCTTC
14	NA	TRBV28	TRBJ2-1	TRBD1	CASSTRQGLDEQFF	TGTGCCAGCAGTACCCGACAGGGTCTGGATGAGCAGTTCTTC
12	NA	TRBV5-1	TRBJ2-1	NA	CASSLVATEQFF	TGCGCCAGCAGCTTGGTAGCAACTGAGCAGTTCTTC
13	few	TRBV27	TRBJ1-5	NA	CASGLQGNQPQHF	TGTGCCAGCGGACTACAGGGAAATCAGCCCCAGCATTTT
16	NA	TRBV7-6	TRBJ2-3	TRBD1	CASSPPRQGASDTQYF	TGTGCCAGCAGCCCGCCTCGGCAGGGGGCCTCAGATACGCAGTATTTT
15	once	TRBV5-6	TRBJ2-1	TRBD2	CASSDRLAGVDEQFF	TGTGCCAGCAGCGATCGACTAGCGGGAGTCGATGAGCAGTTCTTC
15	NA	TRBV28	TRBJ1-5	NA	CASSPRLAGKQPQHF	TGTGCCAGCAGTCCCCGCCTGGCAGGGAAGCAGCCCCAGCATTTT
13	few	TRBV28	TRBJ1-4	NA	CAVADPTNEKLFF	TGTGCCGTCGCGGACCCAACTAATGAAAAACTGTTTTTT
16	NA	TRBV27	TRBJ2-2	TRBD1	CASSLPTGGGTGELFF	TGTGCCAGCAGTTTACCGACAGGGGGTGGTACCGGGGAGCTGTTTTTT
12	NA	TRBV7-6	TRBJ2-1	NA	CASSDPAGEQFF	TGTGCCAGCAGCGACCCCGCGGGTGAGCAGTTCTTC
11	NA	TRBV19	TRBJ2-3	NA	CASSILDTQYF	TGTGCCAGTAGTATTCTGGATACGCAGTATTTT
13	NA	TRBV18	TRBJ1-2	NA	CASSPDGTYGYTF	TGTGCCAGCTCACCCGACGGGACCTATGGCTACACCTTC
14	NA	TRBV5-1	TRBJ2-5	NA	CASSLAGSQETQYF	TGCGCCAGCAGCTTGGCCGGATCTCAAGAGACCCAGTACTTC
14	NA	TRBV5-1	TRBJ2-1	NA	CASSLTGAPNEQFF	TGCGCCAGCAGCTTGACAGGAGCACCCAATGAGCAGTTCTTC
15	NA	TRBV7-2	TRBJ2-7	TRBD2	CASSFGLVLSGEQYF	TGTGCCAGCAGCTTCGGACTAGTACTGTCGGGGGAGCAGTACTTC
18	NA	TRBV18	TRBJ1-2	NA	CASSPVVRRGQANYGYTF	TGTGCCAGCTCACCAGTGGTCCGGAGGGGCCAAGCTAACTATGGCTACACCTTC
16	NA	TRBV6-5	TRBJ2-2	TRBD2	CASSLGLAVNTGELFF	TGTGCCAGCAGTTTAGGCCTAGCGGTGAACACCGGGGAGCTGTTTTTT